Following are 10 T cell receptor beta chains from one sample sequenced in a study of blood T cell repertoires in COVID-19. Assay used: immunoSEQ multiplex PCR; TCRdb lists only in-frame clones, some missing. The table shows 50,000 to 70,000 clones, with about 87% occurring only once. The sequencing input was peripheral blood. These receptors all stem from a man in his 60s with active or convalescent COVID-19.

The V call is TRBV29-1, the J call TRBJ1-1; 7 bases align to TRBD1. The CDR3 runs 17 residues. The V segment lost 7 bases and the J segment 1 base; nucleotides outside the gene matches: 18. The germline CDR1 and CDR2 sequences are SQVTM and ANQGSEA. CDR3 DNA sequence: TGCAGCGCCCGAGGGGTGACAGGGTTTGGCGGGAACACTGAAGCTTTCTTT. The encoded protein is CSARGVTGFGGNTEAFF.

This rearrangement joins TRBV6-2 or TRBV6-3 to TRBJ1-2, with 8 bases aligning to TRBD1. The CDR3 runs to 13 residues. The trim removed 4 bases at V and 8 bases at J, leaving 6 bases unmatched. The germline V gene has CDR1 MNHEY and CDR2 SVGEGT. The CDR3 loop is CASSLQGARGYTF. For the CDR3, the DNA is TGTGCCAGCAGTTTGCAGGGGGCGCGAGGCTACACCTTC.

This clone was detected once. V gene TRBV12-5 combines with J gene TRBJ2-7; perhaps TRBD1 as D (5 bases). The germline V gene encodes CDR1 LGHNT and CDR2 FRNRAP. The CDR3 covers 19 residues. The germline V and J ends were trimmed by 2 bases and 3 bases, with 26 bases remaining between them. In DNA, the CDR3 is TGTGCTAGTGGTTTGAAGATACCGCTGCAATTACAGGTTCACTACGAGCAGTACTTC. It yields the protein CASGLKIPLQLQVHYEQYF.

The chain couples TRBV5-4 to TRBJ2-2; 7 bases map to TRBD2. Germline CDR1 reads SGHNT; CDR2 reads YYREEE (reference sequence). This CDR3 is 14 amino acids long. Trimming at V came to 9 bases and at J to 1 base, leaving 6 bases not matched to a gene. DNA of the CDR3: TGTGCCACGACCAGGGAGGGGAACACCGGGGAGCTGTTTTTT. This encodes CATTREGNTGELFF. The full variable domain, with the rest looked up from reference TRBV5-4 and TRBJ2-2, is ETGVTQSPTHLIKTRGQQVTLRCSSQSGHNTVSWYQQALGQGPQFIFQYYREEENGRGNFPPRFSGLQFPNYSSELNVNALELDDSALYLCATTREGNTGELFFGEGSRLTVL.

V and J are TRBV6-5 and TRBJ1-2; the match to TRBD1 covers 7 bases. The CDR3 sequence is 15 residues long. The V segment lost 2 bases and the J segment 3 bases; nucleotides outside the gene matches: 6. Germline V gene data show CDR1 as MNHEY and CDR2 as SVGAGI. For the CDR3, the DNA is TGTGCCAGCAGTTACGGCAGGGGGAAAGACTATGGCTACACCTTC. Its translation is CASSYGRGKDYGYTF.

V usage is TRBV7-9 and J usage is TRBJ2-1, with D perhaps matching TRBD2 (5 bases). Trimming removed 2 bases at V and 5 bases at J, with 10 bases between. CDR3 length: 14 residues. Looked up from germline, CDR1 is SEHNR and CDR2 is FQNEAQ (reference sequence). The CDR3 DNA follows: TGTGCCAGCAGCTTAAGGTTGGGAGACAATGAGCAGTTCTTC. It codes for CASSLRLGDNEQFF.

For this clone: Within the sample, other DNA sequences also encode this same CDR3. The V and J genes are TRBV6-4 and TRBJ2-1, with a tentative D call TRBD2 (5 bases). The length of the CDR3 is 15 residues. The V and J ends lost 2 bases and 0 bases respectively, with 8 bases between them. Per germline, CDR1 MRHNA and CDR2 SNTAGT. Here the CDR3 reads CASSDGTSSYNEQFF. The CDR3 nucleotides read TGTGCCAGCAGTGACGGTACTAGCTCCTACAATGAGCAGTTCTTC.

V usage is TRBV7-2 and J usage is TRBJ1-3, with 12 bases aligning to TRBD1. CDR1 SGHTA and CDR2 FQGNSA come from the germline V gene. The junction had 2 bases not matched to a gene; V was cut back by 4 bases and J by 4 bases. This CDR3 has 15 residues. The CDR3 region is CASSWDRGQGNTIYF. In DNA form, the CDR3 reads TGTGCCAGCAGCTGGGACAGGGGGCAAGGAAACACCATATATTTT.

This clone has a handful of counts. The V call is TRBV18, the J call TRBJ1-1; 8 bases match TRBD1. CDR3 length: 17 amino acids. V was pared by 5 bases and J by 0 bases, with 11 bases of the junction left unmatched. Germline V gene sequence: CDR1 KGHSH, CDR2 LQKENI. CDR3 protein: CASSTDRGLWVNTEAFF. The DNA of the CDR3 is TGTGCCAGCTCAACAGACAGGGGCCTTTGGGTGAACACTGAAGCTTTCTTT.

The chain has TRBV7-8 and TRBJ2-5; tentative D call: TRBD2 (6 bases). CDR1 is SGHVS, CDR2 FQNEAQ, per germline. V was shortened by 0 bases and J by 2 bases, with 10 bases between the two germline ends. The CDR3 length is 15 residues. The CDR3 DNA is TGTGCCAGCAGCTTAGCTAGCGGTCGTCAAGAGACCCAGTACTTC. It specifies CASSLASGRQETQYF.